This TCR beta chain originates from a study of Ad26.COV2.S vaccination and SARS-CoV-2 variants (dated by TCRdb to the early 2020s). About the study as a whole: TCRbeta repertoire sequencing was used to assess the specificity and breadth of SARS-CoV-2-reactive T cell receptors after Ad26.COV2.S vaccination. A total of 32 samples were included in the TCR-sequenced set, comprising some 20 Ad26.COV2.S vaccine recipients, 5 placebo recipients and 8 SARS-CoV-2 convalescent individuals.

What the research found in general, with its limitations: The authors noted that total T cell responses may have been underestimated by the TCR breadth and depth analyses. Ad26.COV2.S recipients had higher spike-specific TCR breadth than placebo recipients (P = 0.0014). Comparable non-spike TCR breadth was observed between vaccine and placebo recipients, consistent with only spike being contained in the vaccine. After vaccination, substantial breadth of spike-specific CD8+ and CD4+ T cell responses was reported.

TCRbeta CDR3 regions were sequenced with the immunoSEQ Assay. After extraction, genomic DNA underwent amplification by bias-controlled multiplex PCR, followed by high-throughput sequencing. As for the original processing: Collapsing and filtering of sequences were performed to quantify the absolute abundance of each unique TCRbeta CDR3 region. T cell fraction was estimated by normalizing TCRbeta template counts to usable DNA, with usable DNA measured through amplification of reference genes found in all nucleated cells. Repertoire TCRs were annotated as SARS-CoV-2-specific when V gene, CDR3 amino acid sequence and J gene were exactly matched to a known reactive TCR set. The reference SARS-CoV-2 TCR set was obtained from MIRA and was filtered for enrichment in COVID-19-positive ImmuneCODE repertoires, whereby public or cross-reactive TCRs were removed. Using the MIRA antigens, annotated TCRs were further analysed by specific ORF or by position within an ORF. Breadth was defined as the number of annotated unique rearrangements divided by the total number of unique productive rearrangements, and depth was defined as the summed frequency of the annotated unique rearrangements. Two-sided Wilcoxon rank-sum tests were used to compare TCR breadth between groups. TCRdb retrieved this table from immuneACCESS and kept in-frame rearrangements only. Not all clones are present; in checked studies, unresolved V genes account for under half, and no reason is known for the remainder. That table is the source of V, J and clone size, and D and trimming were worked out from the DNA. This sample is represented by 150,000 to 200,000 clones; 87% of them were singletons. The ten top clones hold 5.5% to 6% of the sample.

CDR1 and CDR2, per the germline V gene, are WSHSY and SAAADI. V was cut back by 4 bases and J by 1 base, leaving a gap of 13 bases between them. The CDR3 has 16 amino acids, counting the end cysteine and phenylalanine. Only CDR3 DNA remains: 48 bases, in frame from the first base. This clone was seen just once. Its antigen is still unknown. Per-base qualities were not stored, and no clone one base away is much larger. The sample's time point label is to be understood as: individuals recovered from natural SARS-CoV-2 infection. This TCR came from a human donor who had recovered from COVID-19. The sequence joins TRBV10-2 to TRBJ2-2; the D gene is perhaps TRBD2, from 5 matching bases. Sequenced here: peripheral blood, sampled after recovery from COVID-19. The CDR3 amino acid sequence is: CASSAPRSGNTGELFF. The DNA sequence follows: TGCGCCAGCAGTGCCCCCAGGAGCGGGAACACCGGGGAGCTGTTTTTT.